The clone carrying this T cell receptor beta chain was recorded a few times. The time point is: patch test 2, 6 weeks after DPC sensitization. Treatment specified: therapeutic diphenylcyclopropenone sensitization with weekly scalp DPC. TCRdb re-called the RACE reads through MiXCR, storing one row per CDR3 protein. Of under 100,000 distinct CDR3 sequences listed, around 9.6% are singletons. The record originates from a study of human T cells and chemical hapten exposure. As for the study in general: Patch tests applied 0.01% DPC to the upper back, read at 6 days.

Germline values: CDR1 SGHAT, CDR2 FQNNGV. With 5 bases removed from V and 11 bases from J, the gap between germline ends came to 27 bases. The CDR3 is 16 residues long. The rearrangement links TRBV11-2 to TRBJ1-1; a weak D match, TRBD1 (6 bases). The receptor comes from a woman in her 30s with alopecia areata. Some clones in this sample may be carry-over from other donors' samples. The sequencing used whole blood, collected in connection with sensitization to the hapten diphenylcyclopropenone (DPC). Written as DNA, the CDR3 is TGTGCCAGCAGCCCCCTTAGCCAAACAGGGAAGGATGGGGCTTTCTTT. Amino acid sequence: CASSPLSQTGKDGAFF.